The 32 T cell receptor beta chains below come from one sample, sequenced in a study of blood T cell repertoires in COVID-19. Assay: immunoSEQ multiplex PCR; the TCRdb copy retains only in-frame clones and omits some. The sample contains approximately 220,000 clones, roughly nine tenths of which appear only once. The sample comprised peripheral blood. The receptors derive from a middle-aged man with acute or convalescent COVID-19.

The rearrangement links TRBV10-2 to TRBJ2-5, with TRBD2 matching over 11 bases. The V and J ends lost 4 bases and 4 bases, in that order; junction bases with no gene match: 5. This CDR3 contains 15 residues. CDR1 is WSHSY and CDR2 is SAAADI in the germline V gene. CDR3 amino acids: CASSGLAGNLETQYF. In DNA, the CDR3 is TGCGCCAGCAGTGGACTAGCGGGAAACCTAGAGACCCAGTACTTC.

This clone has only one observation. V and J are TRBV7-9 and TRBJ1-2, with 7 bases lining up with TRBD1. There are 15 residues in the CDR3. J was trimmed by 2 bases and V by 5 bases; bases with no gene match: 8. The germline V gene encodes CDR1 SEHNR and CDR2 FQNEAQ (reference sequence). CDR3 coding DNA: TGTGCCAGCAGCGCGTCCGGGACAGACAACTATGGCTACACCTTC. Protein product: CASSASGTDNYGYTF.

The chain uses TRBV9 and TRBJ2-3; 12 positions match TRBD1. The length of the CDR3 is 18 residues. V trimming: 0 bases; J trimming: 5 bases; junction bases outside the gene matches: 10. Germline loops: CDR1 SGDLS, CDR2 YYNGEE. The chain's CDR3 is CASSVAGGDRGQVDTQYF. CDR3 DNA sequence: TGTGCCAGCAGCGTAGCGGGGGGGGACAGGGGGCAAGTAGATACGCAGTATTTT.

The V and J genes are TRBV28 and TRBJ1-5, with a tentative D call TRBD1 (5 bases). V was shortened by 8 bases and J by 7 bases, with 12 bases between the two germline ends. Germline CDR1 MDHEN, CDR2 SYDVKM. The CDR3 has 12 amino acids. CDR3: CASGTGDQPQHF. DNA of the CDR3: TGTGCCAGCGGGACGGGGGACCAGCCCCAGCATTTT.

This clone was recorded only once. J is TRBJ1-2 and V is TRBV6-6, with D maybe TRBD1 (5 bases). V gave up 6 bases and J gave up 7 bases, with 12 bases separating them. CDR3 length: 12 residues. CDR1 is MNHNY, CDR2 SVGAGI, per germline (reference sequence). CDR3: CASSGGNGGYTF. Here the CDR3 DNA reads TGTGCCAGCAGCGGGGGGAACGGTGGCTACACCTTC.

The V call is TRBV7-3, the J call TRBJ2-3; 7 bases fit TRBD1. The CDR3 spans 15 residues. Germline-derived CDR1 and CDR2 are SGHTA and FQGTGA. Losses at the gene ends were 2 bases for V and 0 bases for J; bases not matched to a gene: 2. CDR3 nucleotides: TGTGCCAGCAGCTTAGAGGGACAGAGCACAGATACGCAGTATTTT. The encoded protein is CASSLEGQSTDTQYF.

The J gene is TRBJ1-1, the V gene TRBV24-1; no clear D. The CDR3 has 14 amino acids. The germline V gene encodes CDR1 KGHDR and CDR2 SFDVKD. V gave up 0 bases and J gave up 7 bases, with 11 bases separating them. The CDR3 DNA is TGTGCCACCAGTGATTTGTCGGGTCCAATTGAAGCTTTCTTT. It specifies CATSDLSGPIEAFF.

The chain combines TRBV5-5 with TRBJ2-5; D is perhaps TRBD2 (6 bases). Trimming took off 0 bases at V and 5 bases at J, with 14 bases between the two ends. The length of the CDR3 is 15 residues. Germline lookup yields CDR1 SGHKS and CDR2 YYEKEE (reference sequence). The CDR3 DNA reads as TGTGCCAGCAGCTTGGTACCCGGGAGTGGCGAGACCCAGTACTTC. It specifies CASSLVPGSGETQYF.

This clone has just a few counts. The genes are TRBV7-9 and TRBJ2-1, with a tentative D call TRBD2 (5 bases). The CDR3 extends over 15 amino acids. With 5 bases removed from V and 5 bases from J, the gap between germline ends came to 16 bases. CDR1 is SEHNR and CDR2 is FQNEAQ in the germline V gene (reference sequence). CDR3 loop: CASSASYGVDNEQFF. In DNA, the CDR3 is TGTGCCAGCAGCGCTAGCTACGGGGTGGACAATGAGCAGTTCTTC.

V and J are TRBV18 and TRBJ2-5; no definite D call. This CDR3 comprises 15 residues. Germline CDR1 reads KGHSH; CDR2 reads LQKENI. V was clipped by 4 bases and J by 3 bases, with 15 bases between them. CDR3 nucleotide sequence: TGTGCCAGCTCACAACCCGCAGAGGTGGAAGAGACCCAGTACTTC. Translation: CASSQPAEVEETQYF.

The chain is built from TRBV7-9 and TRBJ2-1; D call uncertain. Trimming took 5 bases from V and 7 from J, leaving 12 bases between them. The CDR3 consists of 13 residues. CDR1 is SEHNR and CDR2 is FQNEAQ in the germline V gene (reference sequence). The CDR3 DNA follows: TGTGCCAGCAGCCCCGCTTCCCGGAATGAGCAGTTCTTC. It yields the protein CASSPASRNEQFF.

V is TRBV5-4 and J is TRBJ2-1; 7 bases map to TRBD2. Trimming took 0 bases from V and 8 from J; bases not matched to a gene: 5. Germline CDR1 reads SGHNT; CDR2 reads YYREEE (reference sequence). This CDR3 region has 14 residues. The CDR3 region is CASSLVGTSDEQFF. DNA for the CDR3: TGTGCCAGCAGCTTGGTGGGCACTAGCGATGAGCAGTTCTTC.

This chain joins TRBV6-6 and TRBJ1-5; perhaps TRBD1 as D (6 bases). Deletions cut 0 bases from V and 5 bases from J, with 8 bases between. The CDR3 sequence is 14 residues long. The V gene's germline CDR1 is MNHNY and CDR2 SVGAGI (reference sequence). As DNA, the CDR3 is TGTGCCAGCAGTTACTCTTGGACAGATCAGCCCCAGCATTTT. Translation gives CASSYSWTDQPQHF.

The chain uses TRBV6-2 or TRBV6-3 and TRBJ2-1; 7 nucleotides match TRBD2. V lost 5 bases, J lost 10 bases, and 2 bases stayed unmatched. Germline V gives CDR1 MNHEY, CDR2 SVGEGT. The CDR3 sequence is 11 residues long. The CDR3, as DNA: TGTGCCAGCAGTGGGGAGGGAGAGCAGTTCTTC. This sequence encodes CASSGEGEQFF.

The chain carries TRBV18 and TRBJ2-1; 7 bases fit TRBD2. Trimming at V came to 0 bases and at J to 6 bases, leaving 8 bases not matched to a gene. This CDR3 is 16 amino acids long. Germline CDR1 reads KGHSH; CDR2 reads LQKENI. The CDR3 DNA follows: TGTGCCAGCTCACCACCAGGACTAGGTTTAGGCAATGAGCAGTTCTTC. Its protein is CASSPPGLGLGNEQFF.

The chain employs TRBV19 and TRBJ2-1; D possibly corresponds to TRBD2 (5 bases). Trimming removed 3 bases from V and 0 bases from J, with 15 bases in between. Germline CDR1 LNHDA, CDR2 SQIVND (reference sequence). The CDR3 sequence is 17 residues long. Written as DNA, the CDR3 is TGTGCCAGTAGTATCAATTCCTGGGAGAGCTCCTACAATGAGCAGTTCTTC. It is translated as CASSINSWESSYNEQFF.

This chain joins TRBV4-1 and TRBJ1-1; TRBD1 might be the D (6 bases). V was clipped by 4 bases and J by 5 bases, with 17 bases between them. The germline V gene has CDR1 MGHRA and CDR2 YSYEKL. CDR3 size: 15 residues. The CDR3 DNA reads TGCGCCAGCAGCCGATTCAGGGGCGGCGTAACTGAAGCTTTCTTT. Residues: CASSRFRGGVTEAFF.

V gene TRBV7-6 combines with J gene TRBJ2-1, with 10 bases lining up with TRBD2. Germline assignment: CDR1 SGHVS and CDR2 FNYEAQ. After removal of 1 base from V and 6 bases from J, the junction contained 3 bases not matched to a gene. This CDR3 spans 15 amino acids. The CDR3 coding sequence is TGTGCCAGCAGCTTAGTGGCTAGCGGGAGCAATGAGCAGTTCTTC. Residues: CASSLVASGSNEQFF.

CDR3: CASSEAEGQGGDTQYF. In DNA, the CDR3 is TGTGCCAGCAGTGAAGCAGAGGGACAGGGAGGCGATACGCAGTATTTT. This chain uses TRBV6-1 with TRBJ2-3; 9 bases align to TRBD1. The CDR3 spans 16 residues. The V gene's germline CDR1 is MNHNS and CDR2 SASEGT. J lost 6 bases, V lost 0 bases, and 7 bases had no gene match.

The V gene is TRBV5-1, the J gene TRBJ2-7, with no clear D. CDR1 SGHRS and CDR2 YFSETQ come from the germline V gene. The germline V and J ends were trimmed by 4 bases and 12 bases, with 17 bases remaining between them. The length of the CDR3 is 12 residues. CDR3 in DNA: TGCGCCAGCAGCCCGGATGCTAGAGTTCGGTACTTC. This gives the protein CASSPDARVRYF.

V is TRBV12-2 and J is TRBJ1-5. TRBV12-2 is tagged as a pseudogene. The CDR3 covers 16 residues. CDR3 nucleotides: TGTGCAAGTCGCGTCGGGTTGGGGGGTCGGAATCAGCCCCAGCATTTT. Translation: CASRVGLGGRNQPQHF.

V is TRBV7-7 and J is TRBJ2-5, with D possibly matching TRBD2 (6 bases). Germline CDR1 SSHAT, CDR2 FNYEAQ (reference sequence). This CDR3 spans 15 amino acids. V was clipped by 1 base and J by 2 bases, with 11 bases between them. The CDR3 is CASSLGGVSQETQYF. DNA of the CDR3: TGTGCCAGCAGCTTAGGGGGGGTGTCACAAGAGACCCAGTACTTC.

This chain connects TRBV18 to TRBJ1-1; TRBD1 matches 9 bases. J lost 7 bases, V lost 3 bases, and 0 bases had no gene match. CDR1 and CDR2 from the germline V gene are KGHSH and LQKENI. The CDR3 runs to 12 residues. This CDR3 reads CASSPGQGEAFF. The CDR3 DNA follows: TGTGCCAGCTCACCGGGACAGGGTGAAGCTTTCTTT.

J is TRBJ2-4 and V is TRBV4-3; a possible D gene is TRBD2 (5 bases). Germline CDR1 and CDR2: LGHNA and YSLEER. This CDR3 is 13 amino acids long. The V end lost 1 base, the J end lost 8 bases, and 9 bases lay between the germline ends. CDR3 bases: TGCGCCAGCAGCCAAGGGCCCGGGGACATTCAGTACTTC. Its protein is CASSQGPGDIQYF.

The chain links TRBV2 to TRBJ2-1; TRBD2 aligns across 7 bases. V shed 5 bases and J 7 bases; nucleotides not matched to a gene: 8. This CDR3 is 14 amino acids long. Germline CDR1 SNHLY, CDR2 FYNNEI. CDR3 residues: CASSQSSGGNEQFF. In DNA form, the CDR3 reads TGTGCCAGCAGTCAGTCTAGCGGAGGGAATGAGCAGTTCTTC.

The chain is built from TRBV28 and TRBJ2-7; the match to TRBD1 covers 7 bases. The CDR3 length is 15 residues. Germline V gives CDR1 MDHEN, CDR2 SYDVKM. V lost 3 bases, J lost 3 bases, and 8 bases stayed unmatched. The CDR3 DNA is TGTGCCAGCAGTTTTGGCGTGTCAGGGGGCTACGAGCAGTACTTC. Its protein is CASSFGVSGGYEQYF.

The rearrangement links TRBV19 to TRBJ1-1; tentatively, D is TRBD1 (6 bases). Per the germline V gene, CDR1 is LNHDA and CDR2 is SQIVND (reference sequence). Deletions cut 6 bases from V and 3 bases from J, with 14 bases between. The CDR3 sequence is 14 residues long. The DNA of the CDR3 is TGTGCCAGTAGGAACCTCAGGGGCGACACTGAAGCTTTCTTT. The encoded protein is CASRNLRGDTEAFF. Drawing the rest from reference TRBV19 and TRBJ1-1, the complete variable domain is DGGITQSPKYLFRKEGQNVTLSCEQNLNHDAMYWYRQDPGQGLRLIYYSQIVNDFQKGDIAEGYSVSREKKESFPLTVTSAQKNPTAFYLCASRNLRGDTEAFFGQGTRLTVV.

V usage is TRBV5-1 and J usage is TRBJ1-1, with 8 positions matching TRBD1. The CDR3 loop spans 16 amino acids. In germline, CDR1 is SGHRS, CDR2 YFSETQ. V shed 4 bases and J 0 bases; nucleotides not matched to a gene: 8. This chain's CDR3 is CASSAGQVTMNTEAFF. CDR3 nucleotide sequence: TGCGCCAGCAGCGCGGGACAGGTAACCATGAACACTGAAGCTTTCTTT.

Written as DNA, the CDR3 is TGTGCCAGCAGTCGTAGCGGGAGAGGCTACAATGAGCAGTTCTTC. It yields the protein CASSRSGRGYNEQFF. The genes are TRBV7-3 and TRBJ2-1; 9 nucleotides line up with TRBD2. The V and J ends lost 6 bases and 3 bases, in that order; junction bases with no gene match: 6. The germline CDR1 and CDR2 sequences are SGHTA and FQGTGA. This CDR3 region has 15 residues.

This clone has more than one count but fewer than ten. This rearrangement joins TRBV19 to TRBJ2-1; D call uncertain. The CDR3 covers 13 residues. V lost 1 base to trimming and J lost 4 bases, with 5 bases between them. Germline CDR1 LNHDA, CDR2 SQIVND (reference sequence). CDR3: CASSIASYNEQFF. In DNA form, the CDR3 reads TGTGCCAGTAGTATAGCCTCGTACAATGAGCAGTTCTTC.

DNA for the CDR3: TGTGCCAGCAGGACTAGCGGTCCGCAGTTCTTC. Translating it yields CASRTSGPQFF. The chain joins TRBV14 to TRBJ2-1; 9 nucleotides line up with TRBD2. The germline V gene has CDR1 SGHDN and CDR2 FVKESK. V lost 6 bases, J lost 12 bases, and 3 bases stayed unmatched. This CDR3 is built from 11 residues.

The genes are TRBV6-2 or TRBV6-3 and TRBJ2-1, with 12 bases matching TRBD2. The CDR3 has 16 residues. J lost 3 bases, V lost 5 bases, and 5 bases had no gene match. Germline loops: CDR1 MNHEY, CDR2 SVGEGT. The CDR3 here is CASSRTSGNLYNEQFF. In DNA, the CDR3 is TGTGCCAGCAGTCGGACTAGCGGGAATCTCTACAATGAGCAGTTCTTC.